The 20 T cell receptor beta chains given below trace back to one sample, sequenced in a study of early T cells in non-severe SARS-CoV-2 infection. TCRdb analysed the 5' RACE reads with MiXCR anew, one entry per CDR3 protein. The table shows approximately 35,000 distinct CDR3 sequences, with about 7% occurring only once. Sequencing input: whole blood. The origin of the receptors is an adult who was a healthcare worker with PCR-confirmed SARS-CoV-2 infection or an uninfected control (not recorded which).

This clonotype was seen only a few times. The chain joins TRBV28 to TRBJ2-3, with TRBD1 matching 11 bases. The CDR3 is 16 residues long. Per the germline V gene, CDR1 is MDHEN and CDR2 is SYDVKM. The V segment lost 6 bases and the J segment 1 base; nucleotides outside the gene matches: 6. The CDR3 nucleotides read TGTGCCAGCAGATGGGACAGGGGGTTTGGCACAGATACGCAGTATTTT. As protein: CASRWDRGFGTDTQYF.

CDR3 in amino acids: CASLRQSSNYGYTF. The DNA of the CDR3 is TGTGCCAGTCTACGACAGAGTTCTAACTATGGCTACACCTTC. The V call is TRBV19, the J call TRBJ1-2; a weak D match, TRBD1 (5 bases). CDR1 and CDR2 (germline): LNHDA, SQIVND (reference sequence). The CDR3 runs 14 residues. V shed 8 bases and J shed 0 bases, with 13 bases lying between them.

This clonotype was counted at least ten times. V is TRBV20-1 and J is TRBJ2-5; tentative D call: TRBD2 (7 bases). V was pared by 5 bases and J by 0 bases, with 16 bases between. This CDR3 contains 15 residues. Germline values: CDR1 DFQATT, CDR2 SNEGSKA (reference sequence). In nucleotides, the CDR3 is TGCAGTGCTTGCCGGGGGGCGGGTAACCAAGAGACCCAGTACTTC. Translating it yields CSACRGAGNQETQYF.

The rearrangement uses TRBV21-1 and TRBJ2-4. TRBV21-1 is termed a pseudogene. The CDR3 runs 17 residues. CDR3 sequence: CASSKELGFFIKNIQYF. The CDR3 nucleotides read TGTGCCAGCAGCAAAGAATTAGGGTTTTTTATCAAAAACATTCAGTACTTC.

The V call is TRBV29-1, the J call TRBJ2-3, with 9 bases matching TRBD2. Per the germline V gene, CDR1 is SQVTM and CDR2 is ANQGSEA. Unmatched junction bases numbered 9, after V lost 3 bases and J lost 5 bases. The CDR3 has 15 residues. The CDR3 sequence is CSVEKLAGVGDTQYF. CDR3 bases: TGCAGCGTTGAGAAATTAGCGGGGGTCGGAGATACGCAGTATTTT.

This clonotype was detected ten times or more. The CDR3: CASSSTRDYNEQFF. CDR3 in DNA: TGTGCCAGCAGCTCGACCCGAGACTACAATGAGCAGTTCTTC. J is TRBJ2-1 and V is TRBV7-2; D uncertain. The germline V and J ends were trimmed by 4 bases and 3 bases, with 10 bases remaining between them. Germline V lookup: CDR1 SGHTA, CDR2 FQGNSA. There are 14 residues in the CDR3. The full variable domain, rest sourced from reference TRBV7-2 and TRBJ2-1, is GAGVSQSPSNKVTEKGKDVELRCDPISGHTALYWYRQSLGQGLEFLIYFQGNSAPDKSGLPSDRFSAERTGGSVSTLTIQRTQQEDSAVYLCASSSTRDYNEQFFGPGTRLTVL.

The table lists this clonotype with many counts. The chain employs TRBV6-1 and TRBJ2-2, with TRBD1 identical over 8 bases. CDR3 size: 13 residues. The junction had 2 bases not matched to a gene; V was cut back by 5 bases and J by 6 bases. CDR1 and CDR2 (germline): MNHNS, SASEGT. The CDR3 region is CASSLQGAGELFF. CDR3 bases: TGTGCCAGCAGTTTACAGGGGGCCGGGGAGCTGTTTTTT.

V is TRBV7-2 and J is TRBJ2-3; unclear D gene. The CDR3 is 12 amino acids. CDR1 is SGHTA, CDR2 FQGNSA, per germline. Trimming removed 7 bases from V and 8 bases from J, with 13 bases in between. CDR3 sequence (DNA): TGTGCCAGCACCGGACCCTTCGCTACGCAGTATTTT. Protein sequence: CASTGPFATQYF.

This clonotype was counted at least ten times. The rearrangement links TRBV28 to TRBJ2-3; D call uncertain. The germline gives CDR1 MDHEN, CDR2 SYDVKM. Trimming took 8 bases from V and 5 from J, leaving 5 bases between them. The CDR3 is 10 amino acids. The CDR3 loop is CASGGDTQYF. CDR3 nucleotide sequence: TGTGCCAGCGGTGGAGATACGCAGTATTTT.

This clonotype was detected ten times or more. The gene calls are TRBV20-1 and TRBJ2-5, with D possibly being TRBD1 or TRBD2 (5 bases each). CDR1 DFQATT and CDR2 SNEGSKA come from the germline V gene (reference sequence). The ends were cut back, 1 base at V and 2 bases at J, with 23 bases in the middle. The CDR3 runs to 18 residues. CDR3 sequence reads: CSARARGDDRTMQETQYF. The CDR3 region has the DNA TGCAGTGCTAGAGCCCGAGGGGATGATAGGACGATGCAAGAGACCCAGTACTTC.

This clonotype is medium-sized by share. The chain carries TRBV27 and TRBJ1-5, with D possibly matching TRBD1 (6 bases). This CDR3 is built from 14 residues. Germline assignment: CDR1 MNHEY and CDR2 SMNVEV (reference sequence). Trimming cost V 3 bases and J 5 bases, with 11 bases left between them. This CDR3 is CASSFGGADQPQHF. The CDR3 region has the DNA TGTGCCAGCAGTTTTGGGGGGGCGGATCAGCCCCAGCATTTT.

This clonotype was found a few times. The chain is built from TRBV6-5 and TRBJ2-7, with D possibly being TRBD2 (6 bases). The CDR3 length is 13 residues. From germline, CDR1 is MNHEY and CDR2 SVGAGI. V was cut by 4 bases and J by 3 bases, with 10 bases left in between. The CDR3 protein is CASSSAGRYEQYF. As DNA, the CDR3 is TGTGCCAGCAGTTCCGCGGGGCGCTACGAGCAGTACTTC.

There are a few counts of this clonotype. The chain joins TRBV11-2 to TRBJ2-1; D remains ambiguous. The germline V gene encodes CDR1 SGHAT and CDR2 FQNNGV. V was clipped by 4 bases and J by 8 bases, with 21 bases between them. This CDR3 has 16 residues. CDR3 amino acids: CASSSLKVENAHEQFF. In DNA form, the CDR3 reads TGTGCCAGCAGCTCGCTTAAGGTGGAGAATGCCCATGAGCAGTTCTTC.

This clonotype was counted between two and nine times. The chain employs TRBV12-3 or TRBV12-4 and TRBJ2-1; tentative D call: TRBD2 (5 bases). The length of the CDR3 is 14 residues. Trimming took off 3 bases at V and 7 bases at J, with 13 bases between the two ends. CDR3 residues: CASSLSVPGNEQFF. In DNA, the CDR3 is TGTGCCAGCAGTTTGTCGGTCCCGGGGAATGAGCAGTTCTTC.

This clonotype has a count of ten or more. The CDR3 protein is CASSLGQTNTEAFF. In DNA, the CDR3 is TGCGCCAGCAGCTTGGGACAGACGAACACTGAAGCTTTCTTT. The chain joins TRBV5-1 to TRBJ1-1, with a tentative D call TRBD1 (5 bases). Between the trimmed V and J ends, which lost 0 bases and 1 base, there was a span of 7 bases. This CDR3 contains 14 residues. Germline V gene lookup returns CDR1 SGHRS and CDR2 YFSETQ.

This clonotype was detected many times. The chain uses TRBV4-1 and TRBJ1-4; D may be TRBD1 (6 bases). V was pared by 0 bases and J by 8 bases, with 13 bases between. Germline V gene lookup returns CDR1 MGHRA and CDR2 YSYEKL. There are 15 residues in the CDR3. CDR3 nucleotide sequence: TGCGCCAGCAGCCAAGACCCAGGGGTGTTGGAAAAACTGTTTTTT. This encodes CASSQDPGVLEKLFF.

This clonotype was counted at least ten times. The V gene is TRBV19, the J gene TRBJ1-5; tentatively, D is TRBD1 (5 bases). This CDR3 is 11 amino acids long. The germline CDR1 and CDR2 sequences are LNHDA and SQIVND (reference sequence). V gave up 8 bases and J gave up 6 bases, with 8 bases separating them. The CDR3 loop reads CASLRVQPQHF. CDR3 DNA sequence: TGTGCCAGTCTCAGGGTTCAGCCCCAGCATTTT. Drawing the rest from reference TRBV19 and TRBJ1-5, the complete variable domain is DGGITQSPKYLFRKEGQNVTLSCEQNLNHDAMYWYRQDPGQGLRLIYYSQIVNDFQKGDIAEGYSVSREKKESFPLTVTSAQKNPTAFYLCASLRVQPQHFGDGTRLSIL.

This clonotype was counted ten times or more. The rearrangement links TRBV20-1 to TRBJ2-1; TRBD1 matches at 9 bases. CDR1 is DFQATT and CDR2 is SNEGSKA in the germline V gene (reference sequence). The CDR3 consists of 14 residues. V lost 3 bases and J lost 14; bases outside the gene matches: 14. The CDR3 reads CSASRDRDGVTEFF. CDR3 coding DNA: TGCAGTGCTAGCCGGGACAGGGATGGAGTTACAGAGTTCTTC.

The CDR3 nucleotides are TGCGCCAGCAGCCCTTCCCCCGGGACAGGCCATGGCTACACCTTC. Its translation: CASSPSPGTGHGYTF. The V and J genes are TRBV4-1 and TRBJ1-2; 8 bases map to TRBD1. CDR3 size: 15 residues. CDR1 and CDR2 (germline): MGHRA, YSYEKL. V lost 4 bases to trimming and J lost 6 bases; unmatched junction nucleotides: 10.

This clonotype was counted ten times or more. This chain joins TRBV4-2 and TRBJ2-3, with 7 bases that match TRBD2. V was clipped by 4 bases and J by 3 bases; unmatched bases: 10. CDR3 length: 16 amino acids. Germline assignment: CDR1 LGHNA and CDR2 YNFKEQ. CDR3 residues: CASSPSSAGLTDTQYF. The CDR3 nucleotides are TGTGCCAGCAGCCCTTCCTCAGCGGGACTAACAGATACGCAGTATTTT.